Following are 32 T cell receptor beta chains from one sample sequenced in a study of beta chain features in type 1 diabetes. General study points: Shortening of TCRB CDR3s, moderate but significant, appeared in all four CD4+ subsets of Type 1 diabetes patients.

Their specific antigens are unknown. Investigators reverse transcribed all isolated RNA, so they sequenced expressed TCRB transcripts. Profiled with immunoSEQ multiplex PCR; TCRdb holds only in-frame clones, not every one. Counted here are 250,000 to 350,000 clones, approximately 14% occurring once; the ten biggest clones make up less than 0.02%. What was sequenced was naive CD4+ T cells from blood. The source is a man aged 25 to 40 with type 1 diabetes.

The chain combines TRBV9 with TRBJ2-7; perhaps TRBD2 as D (5 bases). The CDR3 is 15 residues long. The germline V gene has CDR1 SGDLS and CDR2 YYNGEE. V shed 0 bases and J shed 1 base, with 11 bases lying between them. The DNA for the CDR3 is TGTGCCAGCAGCGTAGCTCCGGCGGGTTCCTACGAGCAGTACTTC. It encodes CASSVAPAGSYEQYF.

This clone came up a few times. The genes are TRBV13 and TRBJ1-1; no firm D call. Trimming left V 5 bases short and J 0 bases short, with 13 bases between. The CDR3 spans 15 residues. CDR1 and CDR2 from the germline V gene are PRHDT and FYEKMQ (reference sequence). The CDR3 loop is CASSATRLLNTEAFF. In nucleotides, the CDR3 is TGTGCCAGCAGCGCAACCAGGCTGTTGAACACTGAAGCTTTCTTT.

The V and J genes are TRBV5-1 and TRBJ1-5, with unresolved D. Germline values: CDR1 SGHRS, CDR2 YFSETQ. Between the trimmed V and J ends, which lost 0 bases and 2 bases, there was a span of 15 bases. This CDR3 spans 17 amino acids. The chain's CDR3 is CASSLGSGGLGNQPQHF. The DNA for the CDR3 is TGCGCCAGCAGCTTGGGAAGTGGCGGGTTGGGCAATCAGCCCCAGCATTTT.

This clone was seen more than once but under ten times. The chain has TRBV7-9 and TRBJ2-7; 9 nucleotides agree with TRBD2. CDR3 size: 16 residues. V shed 3 bases, J shed 0 bases, and the junction held 6 bases outside the gene matches. The germline CDR1 and CDR2 sequences are SEHNR and FQNEAQ (reference sequence). The CDR3 sequence: CASSFSGSPSSYEQYF. CDR3 sequence (DNA): TGTGCCAGCAGCTTTAGCGGGAGCCCCAGCTCCTACGAGCAGTACTTC.

The sample holds a few counts of this clone. The rearrangement links TRBV13 to TRBJ2-2; 12 bases are shared with TRBD2. V was clipped by 5 bases and J by 3 bases; unmatched bases: 7. This CDR3 has 17 amino acids. The germline CDR1 and CDR2 sequences are PRHDT and FYEKMQ (reference sequence). The CDR3: CASSRRLAGVDTGELFF. The CDR3 DNA follows: TGTGCCAGCAGCCGCAGACTAGCGGGAGTTGACACCGGGGAGCTGTTTTTT.

Only a few counts were recorded for this clone. The CDR3 loop reads CASKLSVGYNEQFF. The CDR3 DNA reads as TGTGCCAGCAAACTTAGCGTAGGGTACAATGAGCAGTTCTTC. The rearrangement joins TRBV6-4 to TRBJ2-1; tentatively, D is TRBD2 (5 bases). The V gene's germline CDR1 is MRHNA and CDR2 SNTAGT. The CDR3 extends over 14 amino acids. The V and J ends lost 7 bases and 4 bases respectively, with 14 bases between them.

The genes are TRBV23-1 and TRBJ2-2; TRBD1 aligns across 8 bases. TRBV23-1 is an ORF; its function is uncertain. V dropped 5 bases and J dropped 5; count of bases not matched to a gene: 13. The length of the CDR3 is 17 residues. Written as DNA, the CDR3 is TGCGCCAGCAGTGATTCGTGGGGACAGGAAGATACCGGGGAGCTGTTTTTT. Protein: CASSDSWGQEDTGELFF.

The chain has TRBV11-3 and TRBJ2-2; possible D gene TRBD1, 6 bases. Trimming removed 0 bases at V and 6 bases at J, with 8 bases between. Per the germline V gene, CDR1 is SGHNT and CDR2 is YENEEA. This CDR3 is 14 amino acids long. Written as DNA, the CDR3 is TGTGCCAGCAGCTTAGAGGGGGCGGCCGGGGAGCTGTTTTTT. This codes for CASSLEGAAGELFF.

The V and J genes are TRBV7-8 and TRBJ2-1; a possible D gene is TRBD2 (5 bases). This CDR3 is 14 amino acids long. CDR1 and CDR2 from the germline V gene are SGHVS and FQNEAQ. V lost 6 bases to trimming and J lost 7 bases, with 16 bases between them. CDR3 sequence: CASRNLALLNEQFF. The DNA of the CDR3 is TGTGCCAGCAGAAACTTAGCGCTCCTTAATGAGCAGTTCTTC.

The genes are TRBV5-1 and TRBJ1-4; 8 positions agree with TRBD1. This CDR3 contains 15 residues. Germline CDR1 is SGHRS and CDR2 is YFSETQ. Unmatched junction bases numbered 7, after V lost 4 bases and J lost 5 bases. CDR3 nucleotides: TGCGCCAGCAGCCCGGCGGGGGACAGGAATGAAAAACTGTTTTTT. It yields the protein CASSPAGDRNEKLFF.

The V gene is TRBV15, the J gene TRBJ2-3, with 7 bases matching TRBD2. Trimming at V came to 3 bases and at J to 6 bases, leaving 6 bases not matched to a gene. Germline lookup yields CDR1 LNHNV and CDR2 YYDKDF (reference sequence). The CDR3 has 14 residues. The CDR3 DNA follows: TGTGCCACCAGCAGGGGAGGGACCGCTGATACGCAGTATTTT. Its protein is CATSRGGTADTQYF.

The V call is TRBV25-1, the J call TRBJ2-7; D is unresolved. CDR1 is MGHDK, CDR2 SYGVNS, per germline. V was shortened by 0 bases and J by 9 bases, with 12 bases between the two germline ends. The length of the CDR3 is 13 residues. In nucleotides, the CDR3 is TGTGCCAGCAGTGAATACGTTAGGAACAGGCAGTACTTC. This translates into CASSEYVRNRQYF.

V and J are TRBV7-9 and TRBJ2-1; 10 bases align to TRBD2. This CDR3 has 13 residues. V was clipped by 5 bases and J by 13 bases; unmatched bases: 8. Germline V gene data show CDR1 as SEHNR and CDR2 as FQNEAQ (reference sequence). The CDR3 bases are TGTGCCAGCAGCCCTCTCCAGCGGGAGGGCCAGTTCTTC. It yields the protein CASSPLQREGQFF.

This clone showed up just a few times. The rearrangement links TRBV5-1 to TRBJ2-7; D unclear. V gave up 2 bases and J gave up 1 base, with 13 bases separating them. The CDR3 length is 15 residues. Germline-derived CDR1 and CDR2 are SGHRS and YFSETQ. DNA of the CDR3: TGCGCCAGCAGCTTTAGAGCCGATCCTTCCTACGAGCAGTACTTC. It codes for CASSFRADPSYEQYF.

Only a few counts were recorded for this clone. CDR3 DNA sequence: TGCAGCGTTTTTTTGAGCGATCGTAGCTCCTACAATGAGCAGTTCTTC. It encodes CSVFLSDRSSYNEQFF. The rearrangement uses TRBV29-1 and TRBJ2-1; D not resolved. CDR3 length: 16 amino acids. Trimming pared 5 bases from V and 0 bases from J, leaving 17 bases between. CDR1 is SQVTM, CDR2 ANQGSEA, per germline.

This chain joins TRBV28 and TRBJ2-7, with 8 positions matching TRBD1. There are 18 residues in the CDR3. The junction had 19 bases not matched to a gene; V was cut back by 6 bases and J by 3 bases. CDR1 is MDHEN and CDR2 is SYDVKM in the germline V gene. For the CDR3, the DNA is TGTGCCAGCAGAACAGGGGGTGTTGAGGGACGTGTCGACTACGAGCAGTACTTC. Its protein is CASRTGGVEGRVDYEQYF.

The rearrangement links TRBV7-2 to TRBJ1-2, with TRBD1 as a possible D gene (5 bases). There are 15 residues in the CDR3. V was cut by 4 bases and J by 4 bases, with 16 bases left in between. Germline CDR1 SGHTA, CDR2 FQGNSA. CDR3 residues: CASSSRQLTAYGYTF. CDR3 DNA sequence: TGTGCCAGCAGCTCCCGACAGCTTACCGCCTATGGCTACACCTTC.

The chain recombines TRBV9 with TRBJ2-2; a weak D match, TRBD1 (6 bases). V gave up 7 bases and J gave up 7 bases, with 8 bases separating them. The CDR3 covers 11 residues. The germline V gene encodes CDR1 SGDLS and CDR2 YYNGEE. The CDR3 DNA is TGTGCCAGCTCAGGGGACGGGGAGCTGTTTTTT. This codes for CASSGDGELFF.

This clone was seen more than once but under ten times. This chain joins TRBV7-8 and TRBJ2-1; possible D gene TRBD1, 6 bases. This CDR3 has 14 amino acids. V lost 0 bases, J lost 9 bases, and 12 bases lay in between. Germline CDR1 and CDR2: SGHVS and FQNEAQ. The DNA of the CDR3 is TGTGCCAGCAGCTTAGCTTCACAGGGCGGTGAGCAGTTCTTC. It encodes CASSLASQGGEQFF. Full variable domain (rest looked up from reference TRBV7-8 and TRBJ2-1): GAGVSQSPRYKVAKRGQDVALRCDPISGHVSLFWYQQALGQGPEFLTYFQNEAQLDKSGLPSDRFFAERPEGSVSTLKIQRTQQEDSAVYLCASSLASQGGEQFFGPGTRLTVL.

The J gene is TRBJ2-7, the V gene TRBV27; a weak D match, TRBD2 (5 bases). Germline V CDR1 and CDR2: MNHEY, SMNVEV (reference sequence). Trimming stripped 5 bases from V and 3 bases from J, with 11 bases between. The CDR3 extends over 13 amino acids. CDR3 DNA: TGTGCCAGCAGTCCCAAGGCGGGCTACGAGCAGTACTTC. It translates to CASSPKAGYEQYF.

This clone was seen a handful of times. The gene calls are TRBV11-2 and TRBJ1-1, with 9 bases matching TRBD1. Germline CDR1 and CDR2: SGHAT and FQNNGV. This CDR3 has 13 amino acids. The V segment lost 5 bases and the J segment 3 bases; nucleotides outside the gene matches: 1. The CDR3 DNA reads TGTGCCAGCAGCCGGACAGGGGACACTGAAGCTTTCTTT. Translated, it gives CASSRTGDTEAFF.

This clone appeared a few times. The chain has TRBV6-5 and TRBJ1-5; 9 bases are shared with TRBD1. From germline, CDR1 is MNHEY and CDR2 SVGAGI. The CDR3 sequence is 15 residues long. With V trimmed by 0 bases and J by 5 bases, 2 bases remained unmatched. The CDR3 coding sequence is TGTGCCAGCAGTTACTCGAGACAGGGGGATCAGCCCCAGCATTTT. Translation gives CASSYSRQGDQPQHF.

The chain employs TRBV9 and TRBJ2-1; 8 nucleotides align to TRBD2. V was pared by 6 bases and J by 3 bases, with 11 bases of the junction left unmatched. In germline, CDR1 is SGDLS, CDR2 YYNGEE. The CDR3 consists of 16 residues. The CDR3: CASTLRPGGDYNEQFF. CDR3 nucleotides: TGTGCCAGCACCCTTAGACCGGGAGGGGACTACAATGAGCAGTTCTTC.

This clone was seen more than once but under ten times. The V gene is TRBV18, the J gene TRBJ1-1; D possibly corresponds to TRBD1 (6 bases). There are 15 residues in the CDR3. Germline V gene lookup returns CDR1 KGHSH and CDR2 LQKENI. Trimming stripped 4 bases from V and 2 bases from J, with 14 bases between. As DNA, the CDR3 is TGTGCCAGCTCACTATCGACAGGCACAAACACTGAAGCTTTCTTT. It encodes CASSLSTGTNTEAFF.

The chain links TRBV7-9 to TRBJ2-5; 10 bases align to TRBD1. J was trimmed by 1 base and V by 6 bases; bases with no gene match: 2. Looked up from germline, CDR1 is SEHNR and CDR2 is FQNEAQ (reference sequence). The CDR3 spans 14 residues. The CDR3 is CASRTGGSQETQYF. The CDR3 DNA is TGTGCCAGCAGGACAGGGGGCAGCCAAGAGACCCAGTACTTC.

The J gene is TRBJ2-3, the V gene TRBV7-3; 9 nucleotides agree with TRBD2. The CDR3 covers 15 residues. The V segment lost 4 bases and the J segment 0 bases; nucleotides outside the gene matches: 2. Germline V gene sequence: CDR1 SGHTA, CDR2 FQGTGA. The CDR3 DNA reads as TGTGCCAGCAGCTGGCGGGGGGGCAGCACAGATACGCAGTATTTT. Protein product: CASSWRGGSTDTQYF.

A few counts support this clone. V usage is TRBV5-6 and J usage is TRBJ1-5, with no clear D. This CDR3 region has 13 residues. The germline V gene encodes CDR1 SGHDT and CDR2 YYEEEE. Trimming shortened V by 3 bases and J by 4 bases, and 8 bases separated the two germline ends. Here the CDR3 reads CASSSAVNQPQHF. CDR3 coding DNA: TGTGCCAGCAGCTCCGCAGTAAATCAGCCCCAGCATTTT. Based on the CDR3 plus reference TRBV5-6 and TRBJ1-5, the full variable domain is DAGVTQSPTHLIKTRGQQVTLRCSPKSGHDTVSWYQQALGQGPQFIFQYYEEEERQRGNFPDRFSGHQFPNYSSELNVNALLLGDSALYLCASSSAVNQPQHFGDGTRLSIL.

The V call is TRBV7-9, the J call TRBJ1-5; 7 bases map to TRBD1. This CDR3 comprises 15 residues. V was clipped by 1 base and J by 6 bases; unmatched bases: 6. The germline V gene encodes CDR1 SEHNR and CDR2 FQNEAQ (reference sequence). The CDR3 coding sequence is TGTGCCAGCAGCTTAGGCGCAGGGGGTCGTCAGCCCCAGCATTTT. Protein sequence: CASSLGAGGRQPQHF.

This clone occurred a few times. The V gene is TRBV6-1, the J gene TRBJ2-1; 14 bases agree with TRBD2. Germline V gene data show CDR1 as MNHNS and CDR2 as SASEGT. The CDR3 sequence is 15 residues long. Trimming cost V 4 bases and J 7 bases; bases outside gene matches: 3. The CDR3 protein is CASSGRLAGGNEQFF. CDR3 nucleotides: TGTGCCAGCAGTGGCCGACTAGCGGGAGGGAATGAGCAGTTCTTC.

The chain recombines TRBV5-8 with TRBJ2-1, with TRBD2 matching over 8 bases. The J segment lost 5 bases and the V segment lost 4 bases, leaving 8 bases of the junction unmatched. Germline assignment: CDR1 SGHTS and CDR2 YDEGEE. The CDR3 extends over 15 amino acids. In DNA form, the CDR3 reads TGTGCCAGCAGCCCCGCCGGGAGGGCCAACAATGAGCAGTTCTTC. This codes for CASSPAGRANNEQFF.

This clone came up a few times. The chain couples TRBV28 to TRBJ1-4; TRBD1 matches at 11 bases. Germline assignment: CDR1 MDHEN and CDR2 SYDVKM. The CDR3 runs 15 residues. V dropped 5 bases and J dropped 8; count of bases not matched to a gene: 7. The CDR3 reads CASSPRTGGKEKLFF. The CDR3 nucleotides read TGTGCCAGCAGTCCCCGGACAGGGGGCAAAGAAAAACTGTTTTTT.

The table lists this clone with a few counts. This chain uses TRBV4-3 with TRBJ2-2, with TRBD2 identical over 10 bases. Trimming took 4 bases from V and 5 from J; bases not matched to a gene: 10. The CDR3 has 17 residues. Germline CDR1 LGHNA, CDR2 YSLEER. CDR3 in DNA: TGCGCCAGCAGCCTTACGCTGCTAGCGGGAGATACCGGGGAGCTGTTTTTT. Protein product: CASSLTLLAGDTGELFF.